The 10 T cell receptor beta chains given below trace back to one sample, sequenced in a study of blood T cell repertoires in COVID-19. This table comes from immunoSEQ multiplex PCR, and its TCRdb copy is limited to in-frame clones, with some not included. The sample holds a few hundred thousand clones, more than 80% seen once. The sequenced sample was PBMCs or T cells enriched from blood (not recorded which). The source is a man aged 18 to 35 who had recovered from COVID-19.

For the CDR3, the DNA is TGTGCCAGCGACAGTAATCAGCCCCAGCATTTT. Amino acids: CASDSNQPQHF. This chain joins TRBV6-5 and TRBJ1-5; tentatively, D is TRBD1 (5 bases). The length of the CDR3 is 11 residues. V was clipped by 8 bases and J by 4 bases, with 6 bases between them. Germline V CDR1 and CDR2: MNHEY, SVGAGI.

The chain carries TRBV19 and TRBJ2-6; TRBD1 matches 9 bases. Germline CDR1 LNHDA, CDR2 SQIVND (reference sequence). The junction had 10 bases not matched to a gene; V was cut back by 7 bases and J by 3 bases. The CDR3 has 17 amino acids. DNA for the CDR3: TGTGCCAGTAAAACAGGGGGCGTCAGGGGTGGGGCCAACGTCCTGACTTTC. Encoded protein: CASKTGGVRGGANVLTF.

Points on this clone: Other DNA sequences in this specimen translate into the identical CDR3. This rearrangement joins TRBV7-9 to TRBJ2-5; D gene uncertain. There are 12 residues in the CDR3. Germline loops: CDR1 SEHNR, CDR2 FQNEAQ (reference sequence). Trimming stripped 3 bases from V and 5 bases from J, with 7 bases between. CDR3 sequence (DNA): TGTGCCAGCAGCTTCTCCCAGGAGACCCAGTACTTC. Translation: CASSFSQETQYF. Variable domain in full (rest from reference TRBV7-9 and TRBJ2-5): DTGVSQNPRHKITKRGQNVTFRCDPISEHNRLYWYRQTLGQGPEFLTYFQNEAQLEKSRLLSDRFSAERPKGSFSTLEIQRTEQGDSAMYLCASSFSQETQYFGPGTRLLVL.

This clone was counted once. DNA of the CDR3: TGTGCCAGCTCCGAGGGACAGAACTATGGCTACACCTTC. Translating gives CASSEGQNYGYTF. The V call is TRBV18, the J call TRBJ1-2; 7 bases align to TRBD1. V lost 6 bases to trimming and J lost 2 bases; unmatched junction nucleotides: 3. The CDR3 extends over 13 amino acids. The germline V gene encodes CDR1 KGHSH and CDR2 LQKENI.

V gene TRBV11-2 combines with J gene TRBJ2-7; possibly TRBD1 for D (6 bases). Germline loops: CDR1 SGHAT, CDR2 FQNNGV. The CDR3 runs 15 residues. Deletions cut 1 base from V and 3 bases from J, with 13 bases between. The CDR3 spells CASSLGGQQFYEQYF. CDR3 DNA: TGTGCCAGCAGCTTAGGTGGACAGCAGTTCTACGAGCAGTACTTC.

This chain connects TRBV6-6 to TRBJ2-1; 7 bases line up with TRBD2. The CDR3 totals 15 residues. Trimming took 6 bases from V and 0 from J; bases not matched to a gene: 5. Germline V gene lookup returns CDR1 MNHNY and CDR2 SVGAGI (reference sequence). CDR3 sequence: CASSTLARSYNEQFF. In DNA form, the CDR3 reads TGTGCCAGCAGCACACTAGCGCGCTCCTACAATGAGCAGTTCTTC.

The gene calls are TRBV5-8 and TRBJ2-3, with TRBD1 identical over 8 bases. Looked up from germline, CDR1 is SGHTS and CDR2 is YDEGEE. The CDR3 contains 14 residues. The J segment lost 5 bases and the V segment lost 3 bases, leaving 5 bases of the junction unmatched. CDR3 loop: CASSSTGARDTQYF. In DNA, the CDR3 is TGTGCCAGCAGCTCGACAGGGGCGAGAGATACGCAGTATTTT.

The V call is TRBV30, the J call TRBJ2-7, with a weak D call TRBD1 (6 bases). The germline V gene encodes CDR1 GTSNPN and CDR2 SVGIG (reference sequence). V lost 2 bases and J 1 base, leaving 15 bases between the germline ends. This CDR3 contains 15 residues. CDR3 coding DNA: TGTGCCTGGAGTATTAGGGGGTTCAAATCCTACGAGCAGTACTTC. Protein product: CAWSIRGFKSYEQYF. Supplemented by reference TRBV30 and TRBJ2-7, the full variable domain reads SQTIHQWPATLVQPVGSPLSLECTVEGTSNPNLYWYRQAAGRGLQLLFYSVGIGQISSEVPQNLSASRPQDRQFILSSKKLLLSDSGFYLCAWSIRGFKSYEQYFGPGTRLTVT.

The CDR3 DNA sequence: TGTGCCAGTAGTGGTGGCGGCTACTATGGCTACACCTTC. Translating it yields CASSGGGYYGYTF. The chain has TRBV19 and TRBJ1-2; D is unresolved. V was trimmed by 5 bases and J by 3 bases, leaving 10 bases between them. The CDR3 has 13 residues. CDR1 and CDR2 (germline): LNHDA, SQIVND (reference sequence). Full variable domain (rest looked up from reference TRBV19 and TRBJ1-2): DGGITQSPKYLFRKEGQNVTLSCEQNLNHDAMYWYRQDPGQGLRLIYYSQIVNDFQKGDIAEGYSVSREKKESFPLTVTSAQKNPTAFYLCASSGGGYYGYTFGSGTRLTVV.

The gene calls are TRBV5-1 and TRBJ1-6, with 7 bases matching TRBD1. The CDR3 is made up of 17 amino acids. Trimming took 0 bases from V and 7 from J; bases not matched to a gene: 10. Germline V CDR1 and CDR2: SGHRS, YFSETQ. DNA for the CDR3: TGCGCCAGCAGCTTGGGGCCGCCCGGGACAGCCAATTCACCCCTCCACTTT. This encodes CASSLGPPGTANSPLHF.